This entry describes one TCR beta chain. What it binds is not known. The protocol was immunoSEQ multiplex PCR, while the TCRdb copy is restricted to in-frame clones and leaves out a portion. The data hold some 44,000 clones, with approximately 80% observed a single time. This sample is part of a study of CD4 T cells in relation to SARS-CoV-2 and coronaviruses. Study in general: ViraFEST: roughly 10-day antigen culture of PBMCs, then TCR beta CDR3 sequencing. Overall study results and limits: Compared with monoreactive clones, crossreactive clones showed significantly weaker SARS-CoV-2 expansion.

Germline-derived CDR1 and CDR2 are SEHNR and FQNEAQ (reference sequence). The CDR3 runs to 13 residues. Trimming shortened V by 6 bases and J by 2 bases, and 9 bases separated the two germline ends. The sequenced sample was naive CD4+ T cells from PBMCs, cultured in vitro. Subset denoted: naive CD4+ T cells isolated by negative enrichment. The chain links TRBV7-9 to TRBJ2-3; no reliable D call. The TCR originated in an adult with COVID-19. The CDR3 region is CASSRQTTDTQYF. In nucleotides, the CDR3 is TGTGCCAGCAGTCGGCAGACCACAGATACGCAGTATTTT.